Below are 2 T cell receptor beta chains sequenced from a single sample in a study of molecular identifiers for immune sequencing clone quantification. TCRdb called the PCR reads again in MiXCR, with one record for every CDR3 protein. The sample lists about 70,000 distinct CDR3 sequences, approximately 17% occurring once. The sample was naive CD8+ T cells from blood, with Jurkat cell RNA spiked in. Stated subset: FACS-sorted CD8+CD4-CCR7+CD45RA+ naive T cells. The receptors were sampled from a human donor in good health. Some libraries in this study had Jurkat cell RNA spiked in.

With regard to this clonotype: A much larger clone lies a single base off, so this may be a read error. The chain couples TRBV15 to TRBJ1-3; no clear D gene. Germline V gene data show CDR1 as LNHNV and CDR2 as YYDKDF (reference sequence). Trimming pared 0 bases from V and 0 bases from J, leaving 9 bases between. The CDR3 runs 16 residues. The CDR3 bases are TGTGCCACCAGCAGAGATCCGGTCTTCTCTGGAAACACCATATATTTT. This sequence encodes CATSRDPVFSGNTIYF. The variable domain in full, completed from reference TRBV15 and TRBJ1-3, reads DAMVIQNPRYQVTQFGKPVTLSCSQTLNHNVMYWYQQKSSQAPKLLFHYYDKDFNNEADTPDNFQSRRPNTSFCFLDIRSPGLGDTAMYLCATSRDPVFSGNTIYFGEGSWLTVV.

CDR3 sequence reads: CASSFYRGRDGYTF. The DNA of the CDR3 is TGTGCCAGCAGCTTCTACAGGGGGCGGGATGGCTACACCTTC. The chain employs TRBV11-3 and TRBJ1-2; 9 nucleotides line up with TRBD1. The CDR3 is made up of 14 amino acids. With V trimmed by 3 bases and J by 6 bases, 5 bases remained unmatched. Germline assignment: CDR1 SGHNT and CDR2 YENEEA. Drawing the rest from reference TRBV11-3 and TRBJ1-2, the complete variable domain is EAGVVQSPRYKIIEKKQPVAFWCNPISGHNTLYWYLQNLGQGPELLIRYENEEAVDDSQLPKDRFSAERLKGVDSTLKIQPAELGDSAVYLCASSFYRGRDGYTFGSGTRLTVV.